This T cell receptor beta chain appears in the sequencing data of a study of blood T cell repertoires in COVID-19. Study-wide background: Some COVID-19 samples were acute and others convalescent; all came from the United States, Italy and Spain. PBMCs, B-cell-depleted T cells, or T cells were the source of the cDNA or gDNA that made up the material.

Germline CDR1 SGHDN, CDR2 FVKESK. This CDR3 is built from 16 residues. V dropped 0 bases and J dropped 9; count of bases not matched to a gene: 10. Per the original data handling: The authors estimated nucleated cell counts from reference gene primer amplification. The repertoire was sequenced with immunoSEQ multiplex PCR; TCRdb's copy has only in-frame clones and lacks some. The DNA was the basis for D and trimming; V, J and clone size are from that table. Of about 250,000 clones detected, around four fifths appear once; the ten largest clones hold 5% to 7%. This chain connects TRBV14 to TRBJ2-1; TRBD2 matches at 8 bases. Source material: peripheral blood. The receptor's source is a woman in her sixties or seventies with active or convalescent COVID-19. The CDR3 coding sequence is TGTGCCAGCAGCCAAGATTGGGCTAGCGGGTCTACTGAGCAGTTCTTC. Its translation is CASSQDWASGSTEQFF. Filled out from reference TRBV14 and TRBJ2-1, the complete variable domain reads EAGVTQFPSHSVIEKGQTVTLRCDPISGHDNLYWYRRVMGKEIKFLLHFVKESKQDESGMPNNRFLAERTGGTYSTLKVQPAELEDSGVYFCASSQDWASGSTEQFFGPGTRLTVL.